This TCR beta chain was profiled in a study of response to subunit inactivated influenza vaccine. Overall study findings and caveats: Few new T cells, the authors suggested, are recruited by each seasonal influenza vaccination.

MiXCR was run by TCRdb on the RT-PCR reads, yielding one entry per CDR3 protein. The table has about 500,000 distinct CDR3 sequences, about 15% seen once. To note about this clonotype: The antigen is undetermined.

V was clipped by 5 bases and J by 0 bases; unmatched bases: 7. Germline lookup yields CDR1 LNHDA and CDR2 SQIVND (reference sequence). CDR3 size: 16 residues. This TCR was recovered from a man aged 50 to 75 who received an inactivated influenza vaccine. The specimen comprised CD4+ T cells sorted from PBMCs, sampled about 23 months after vaccination. The chain uses TRBV19 and TRBJ2-1, with 7 bases aligning to TRBD1. The chain's CDR3 is CASSPRTGRSYNEQFF. For the CDR3, the DNA is TGTGCCAGTAGTCCCCGGACAGGCCGCTCCTACAATGAGCAGTTCTTC.